The 14 T cell receptor beta chains reported below all come from one sample, sequenced in a study of T cell changes during pregnancy in multiple sclerosis. TCRdb keeps only in-frame clones here, not all; method: immunoSEQ multiplex PCR. The sample lists around 99,000 clones; roughly 90% were seen once. Material: peripheral blood, obtained in the third trimester of pregnancy. These receptors all come from a female donor in good health, enrolled as a control in a pregnancy study.

This clone showed up just once. The V gene is TRBV25-1, the J gene TRBJ2-5; maybe TRBD2 (6 bases). V gave up 1 base and J gave up 5 bases, with 11 bases separating them. This CDR3 has 14 amino acids. The germline CDR1 and CDR2 sequences are MGHDK and SYGVNS. In nucleotides, the CDR3 is TGTGCCAGCAGTGAATGGCGGGGTGGCGAGACCCAGTACTTC. This sequence encodes CASSEWRGGETQYF. The variable domain in full, with the rest retrieved from reference TRBV25-1 and TRBJ2-5, is EADIYQTPRYLVIGTGKKITLECSQTMGHDKMYWYQQDPGMELHLIHYSYGVNSTEKGDLSSESTVSRIRTEHFPLTLESARPSHTSQYLCASSEWRGGETQYFGPGTRLLVL.

This clone was recorded once. The chain links TRBV4-3 to TRBJ2-7; D possibly corresponds to TRBD1 (5 bases). V lost 1 base to trimming and J lost 7 bases, with 17 bases between them. Germline lookup yields CDR1 LGHNA and CDR2 YSLEER. The CDR3 length is 15 residues. CDR3 DNA: TGCGCCAGCAGCCAAGTGCAGGGCGGTTCTTGGGAGCAGTACTTC. Protein sequence: CASSQVQGGSWEQYF.

The rearrangement uses TRBV19 and TRBJ1-1, with 8 bases that match TRBD1. The germline CDR1 and CDR2 sequences are LNHDA and SQIVND (reference sequence). V lost 9 bases, J lost 1 base, and 4 bases stayed unmatched. The CDR3 consists of 13 residues. The CDR3 coding sequence is TGTGCCAGCGGGACAGGAAGGAACACTGAAGCTTTCTTT. The encoded protein is CASGTGRNTEAFF.

The chain uses TRBV6-6 and TRBJ1-2, with a weak D call TRBD1 (6 bases). Germline CDR1 and CDR2: MNHNY and SVGAGI (reference sequence). Trimming left V 1 base short and J 6 bases short, with 12 bases between. This CDR3 contains 14 residues. In nucleotides, the CDR3 is TGTGCCAGCAGTTACTGGCCAGGGGAAGATGGCTACACCTTC. Amino acids: CASSYWPGEDGYTF.

The CDR3 DNA sequence: TGTGCCAGCAGTGAATATAAGGACTTGAGTGAGCAGTACTTC. It translates to CASSEYKDLSEQYF. V and J are TRBV25-1 and TRBJ2-7; possible D gene TRBD2, 5 bases. Trimming removed 0 bases from V and 7 bases from J, with 13 bases in between. CDR1 and CDR2 from the germline V gene are MGHDK and SYGVNS. This CDR3 contains 14 residues.

The rearrangement links TRBV4-2 to TRBJ1-2, with D unresolved. V was pared by 4 bases and J by 0 bases, with 12 bases between. CDR1 is LGHNA, CDR2 YNFKEQ, per germline. CDR3 length: 15 amino acids. CDR3 loop: CASSPRGASNYGYTF. In DNA form, the CDR3 reads TGTGCCAGCAGCCCTAGAGGCGCCTCTAACTATGGCTACACCTTC.

J is TRBJ2-3 and V is TRBV6-1, with a tentative D call TRBD1 (6 bases). V gave up 0 bases and J gave up 4 bases, with 11 bases separating them. This CDR3 has 15 amino acids. CDR1 is MNHNS and CDR2 is SASEGT in the germline V gene. The CDR3 DNA reads TGTGCCAGCAGTGAAGCACAGGGCCCCTCAGATACGCAGTATTTT. It is translated as CASSEAQGPSDTQYF.

The chain combines TRBV10-3 with TRBJ1-5; 10 nucleotides line up with TRBD1. Germline CDR1 ENHRY, CDR2 SYGVKD. After removal of 6 bases from V and 6 bases from J, the junction contained 2 bases not matched to a gene. The CDR3 runs to 13 residues. DNA for the CDR3: TGTGCCATCAGCGGGACAGGGGTTCAGCCCCAGCATTTT. This translates into CAISGTGVQPQHF.

This chain connects TRBV6-1 to TRBJ1-1, with D possibly being TRBD1 (5 bases). The V gene lost 6 bases and the J gene lost 1 base, with 15 bases spanning the gap. CDR1 and CDR2 (germline): MNHNS, SASEGT. This CDR3 contains 15 residues. CDR3 protein: CASRIQDLANTEAFF. As DNA, the CDR3 is TGTGCCAGCAGGATACAGGATTTGGCGAACACTGAAGCTTTCTTT.

CDR3 amino acids: CASSVSRLGGGGSGELFF. DNA of the CDR3: TGTGCCAGCAGCGTATCTAGATTAGGGGGCGGAGGTAGCGGGGAGCTGTTTTTT. This chain joins TRBV9 and TRBJ2-2; 7 bases line up with TRBD1. The CDR3 consists of 18 residues. The V and J ends lost 1 base and 7 bases, in that order; junction bases with no gene match: 16. Germline V gene lookup returns CDR1 SGDLS and CDR2 YYNGEE. The variable domain in full, completed from reference TRBV9 and TRBJ2-2, reads DSGVTQTPKHLITATGQRVTLRCSPRSGDLSVYWYQQSLDQGLQFLIQYYNGEERAKGNILERFSAQQFPDLHSELNLSSLELGDSALYFCASSVSRLGGGGSGELFFGEGSRLTVL.

V is TRBV10-1 and J is TRBJ1-2, with 10 bases matching TRBD1. Trimming at V came to 5 bases and at J to 4 bases, leaving 7 bases not matched to a gene. The CDR3 loop spans 15 amino acids. The V gene's germline CDR1 is WNHNN and CDR2 SYGVQD (reference sequence). The CDR3 here is CASSLRQGATYGYTF. The DNA of the CDR3 is TGCGCCAGCAGTCTTAGACAGGGGGCAACCTATGGCTACACCTTC.

This sequence joins TRBV13 and TRBJ2-3, with TRBD2 matching 10 bases. CDR1 and CDR2 (germline): PRHDT, FYEKMQ (reference sequence). J gave up 3 bases and V 6 bases, and 3 bases lay outside the gene matches. The CDR3 runs 14 residues. The CDR3: CASRKTSGTDTQYF. For the CDR3, the DNA is TGTGCCAGCAGGAAGACTAGCGGGACAGATACGCAGTATTTT.

V is TRBV7-9 and J is TRBJ1-6, with D perhaps TRBD1 (5 bases). V was shortened by 1 base and J by 2 bases, with 12 bases between the two germline ends. CDR3 length: 17 amino acids. The V gene's germline CDR1 is SEHNR and CDR2 FQNEAQ (reference sequence). DNA of the CDR3: TGTGCCAGCAGCTTAGGTAGGGGTTCGACCTATAATTCACCCCTCCACTTT. Translating gives CASSLGRGSTYNSPLHF. The full variable domain, completed using reference TRBV7-9 and TRBJ1-6, is DTGVSQNPRHKITKRGQNVTFRCDPISEHNRLYWYRQTLGQGPEFLTYFQNEAQLEKSRLLSDRFSAERPKGSFSTLEIQRTEQGDSAMYLCASSLGRGSTYNSPLHFGNGTRLTVT.

The chain combines TRBV11-3 with TRBJ1-2; 8 positions agree with TRBD1. CDR3 length: 15 amino acids. Unmatched junction bases numbered 8, after V lost 5 bases and J lost 3 bases. Germline CDR1 reads SGHNT; CDR2 reads YENEEA. CDR3 nucleotide sequence: TGTGCCAGCAGCCCCGGGACAGGTTATGACTATGGCTACACCTTC. This translates into CASSPGTGYDYGYTF.